One sample yielded the 18 T cell receptor beta chains listed below, sequenced in a study of OX40 agonist ivuxolimab in advanced cancers. The method was immunoSEQ multiplex PCR; TCRdb's version includes in-frame clones alone and lacks a portion of them. In the table there are tens of thousands of clones, around 89% of which are singletons. Here the sequenced sample was CD4+ or CD8+ T cells sorted from blood, taken in a trial of the OX40 agonist ivuxolimab. The source of these receptors is an adult with an advanced solid tumor such as melanoma, head and neck, liver or kidney cancer.

The chain joins TRBV5-6 to TRBJ1-1; D not certain. The CDR3 is 14 residues long. Trimming cost V 6 bases and J 7 bases, with 19 bases left between them. Germline values: CDR1 SGHDT, CDR2 YYEEEE. CDR3 sequence (DNA): TGTGCCAGCACCCGGGGTGTGGCAGCCAGTGAAGCTTTCTTT. Encoded protein: CASTRGVAASEAFF.

The chain carries TRBV7-2 and TRBJ2-5, with D perhaps matching TRBD1 or TRBD2 (5 bases each). Germline-derived CDR1 and CDR2 are SGHTA and FQGNSA. The CDR3 is 12 amino acids. Trimming shortened V by 6 bases and J by 5 bases, and 10 bases separated the two germline ends. The CDR3 reads CASSPGRETQYF. As DNA, the CDR3 is TGTGCCAGCAGTCCGGGGCGGGAGACCCAGTACTTC.

The chain has TRBV5-4 and TRBJ2-3; D possibly uses TRBD1 or TRBD2 (5 bases each). There are 14 residues in the CDR3. Trimming cost V 0 bases and J 9 bases, with 14 bases left between them. Looked up from germline, CDR1 is SGHNT and CDR2 is YYREEE (reference sequence). The CDR3 sequence: CASSLAVSGRTQYF. The CDR3 DNA follows: TGTGCCAGCAGCTTGGCAGTTTCGGGACGAACGCAGTATTTT. The whole variable domain, filled in from reference TRBV5-4 and TRBJ2-3, reads ETGVTQSPTHLIKTRGQQVTLRCSSQSGHNTVSWYQQALGQGPQFIFQYYREEENGRGNFPPRFSGLQFPNYSSELNVNALELDDSALYLCASSLAVSGRTQYFGPGTRLTVL.

CDR3 protein: CASSLGGGENYGYTF. CDR3 bases: TGTGCCAGCAGCTTGGGCGGGGGGGAAAACTATGGCTACACCTTC. The J gene is TRBJ1-2, the V gene TRBV5-4; possibly TRBD1 for D (5 bases). The germline CDR1 and CDR2 sequences are SGHNT and YYREEE (reference sequence). The CDR3 consists of 15 residues. V was trimmed by 0 bases and J by 2 bases, leaving 11 bases between them.

J is TRBJ2-3 and V is TRBV7-2; 7 positions agree with TRBD2. Germline-derived CDR1 and CDR2 are SGHTA and FQGNSA. There are 16 residues in the CDR3. V was clipped by 1 base and J by 4 bases; unmatched bases: 8. CDR3 bases: TGTGCCAGCAGCTTAGATTCGGGGGGTGGGTCAGATACGCAGTATTTT. Translation gives CASSLDSGGGSDTQYF. Filled out from reference TRBV7-2 and TRBJ2-3, the complete variable domain reads GAGVSQSPSNKVTEKGKDVELRCDPISGHTALYWYRQSLGQGLEFLIYFQGNSAPDKSGLPSDRFSAERTGGSVSTLTIQRTQQEDSAVYLCASSLDSGGGSDTQYFGPGTRLTVL.

The chain has TRBV6-6 and TRBJ1-2; D is unclear. V was cut by 5 bases and J by 7 bases, with 17 bases left in between. The CDR3 loop spans 14 amino acids. From germline, CDR1 is MNHNY and CDR2 SVGAGI (reference sequence). For the CDR3, the DNA is TGTGCCAGCAGTCTCTGGAGTGGTCTGAGTGGCTACACCTTC. It codes for CASSLWSGLSGYTF.

CDR3 bases: TGTGCCAGCTTAGAACCTCTTTTACAAGAGACCCAGTACTTC. The encoded protein is CASLEPLLQETQYF. This sequence joins TRBV6-1 and TRBJ2-5; D is unresolved. This CDR3 has 14 residues. Trimming removed 8 bases at V and 2 bases at J, with 15 bases between. Germline CDR1 reads MNHNS; CDR2 reads SASEGT.

The chain joins TRBV7-9 to TRBJ1-1; no firm D call. Germline assignment: CDR1 SEHNR and CDR2 FQNEAQ (reference sequence). The CDR3 consists of 13 residues. The ends were cut back, 3 bases at V and 3 bases at J, with 8 bases in the middle. CDR3 sequence (DNA): TGTGCCAGCAGCTTCTTGGGATACACTGAAGCTTTCTTT. It is translated as CASSFLGYTEAFF.

The chain carries TRBV19 and TRBJ1-4; 8 bases line up with TRBD1. CDR1 and CDR2 from the germline V gene are LNHDA and SQIVND (reference sequence). The CDR3 consists of 14 residues. With V trimmed by 4 bases and J by 8 bases, 6 bases remained unmatched. CDR3 bases: TGTGCCAGTAGTAAACGGACAGGGACAGAAAAACTGTTTTTT. Translated, it gives CASSKRTGTEKLFF.

The rearrangement joins TRBV7-9 to TRBJ2-7, with D perhaps matching TRBD1 (5 bases). V was shortened by 5 bases and J by 10 bases, with 12 bases between the two germline ends. Germline-derived CDR1 and CDR2 are SEHNR and FQNEAQ (reference sequence). CDR3 size: 11 residues. As DNA, the CDR3 is TGTGCCAGCAGCACTCGGACATTTCAGTACTTC. This gives the protein CASSTRTFQYF.

The rearrangement joins TRBV6-1 to TRBJ1-4, with a possible D match to TRBD1 (6 bases). From germline, CDR1 is MNHNS and CDR2 SASEGT. The CDR3 loop spans 14 amino acids. Trimming shortened V by 7 bases and J by 8 bases, and 17 bases separated the two germline ends. CDR3 protein: CASNGPGQSEKLFF. For the CDR3, the DNA is TGTGCCAGCAACGGACCGGGACAATCGGAAAAACTGTTTTTT.

The chain couples TRBV27 to TRBJ2-7; D remains unclear. V lost 3 bases to trimming and J lost 2 bases, with 11 bases between them. The CDR3 is 14 residues long. Germline values: CDR1 MNHEY, CDR2 SMNVEV (reference sequence). CDR3 nucleotides: TGTGCCAGCAGTTTCTTGGACGGCACCTACGAGCAGTACTTC. As protein: CASSFLDGTYEQYF.

DNA of the CDR3: TGCGCCAGCACTCTGGCCAATTCCGGCACAGATACGCAGTATTTT. Its protein is CASTLANSGTDTQYF. The chain recombines TRBV5-1 with TRBJ2-3, with D unresolved. V was shortened by 6 bases and J by 1 base, with 15 bases between the two germline ends. Germline V gives CDR1 SGHRS, CDR2 YFSETQ. This CDR3 has 15 amino acids.

The chain joins TRBV30 to TRBJ1-4, with a weak D call TRBD1 (6 bases). The V gene lost 3 bases and the J gene lost 6 bases, with 11 bases spanning the gap. The CDR3 loop spans 13 amino acids. The germline V gene has CDR1 GTSNPN and CDR2 SVGIG (reference sequence). DNA for the CDR3: TGTGCCTGGAGGCGGGACATCCATGAAAAACTGTTTTTT. Encoded protein: CAWRRDIHEKLFF.

This clone was recorded only once. The rearrangement uses TRBV2 and TRBJ2-1; tentatively, D is TRBD1 (6 bases). V was clipped by 4 bases and J by 0 bases, with 19 bases between them. This CDR3 contains 18 residues. Per the germline V gene, CDR1 is SNHLY and CDR2 is FYNNEI. The chain's CDR3 is CASSVVRAGAPSYNEQFF. In DNA form, the CDR3 reads TGTGCCAGCAGTGTGGTTCGTGCAGGGGCCCCCTCCTACAATGAGCAGTTCTTC. Based on the CDR3 plus reference TRBV2 and TRBJ2-1, the full variable domain is EPEVTQTPSHQVTQMGQEVILRCVPISNHLYFYWYRQILGQKVEFLVSFYNNEISEKSEIFDDQFSVERPDGSNFTLKIRSTKLEDSAMYFCASSVVRAGAPSYNEQFFGPGTRLTVL.

The chain couples TRBV4-1 to TRBJ1-1; D is perhaps TRBD1 (6 bases). This CDR3 comprises 12 residues. In germline, CDR1 is MGHRA, CDR2 YSYEKL. The germline V and J ends were trimmed by 4 bases and 4 bases, with 7 bases remaining between them. CDR3 bases: TGCGCCAGCAGCCCCAGGGGCACTGAAGCTTTCTTT. This codes for CASSPRGTEAFF.

V gene TRBV27 combines with J gene TRBJ2-4; 7 bases are shared with TRBD1. V shed 2 bases, J shed 8 bases, and the junction held 3 bases outside the gene matches. The CDR3 extends over 13 amino acids. Germline V lookup: CDR1 MNHEY, CDR2 SMNVEV (reference sequence). CDR3 sequence reads: CASSLAGGYIQYF. CDR3 DNA sequence: TGTGCCAGCAGTTTAGCAGGGGGATACATTCAGTACTTC.

This clone was recorded a few times. The genes are TRBV5-4 and TRBJ2-7; 8 bases align to TRBD2. Per the germline V gene, CDR1 is SGHNT and CDR2 is YYREEE (reference sequence). The trim removed 4 bases at V and 7 bases at J, leaving 10 bases unmatched. The CDR3 consists of 14 residues. In DNA form, the CDR3 reads TGTGCCAGCAGCCGAGCGGGGGCTACCGGGGAGCAGTACTTC. Translation gives CASSRAGATGEQYF.